This T cell receptor (beta chain) is drawn from a study of T cells in Graves' hyperthyroidism and ophthalmopathy. At the level of the study: Peripheral blood collection took place at initial diagnosis, before any treatment. Points from the study as a whole: Also found in blood were most expanded thyroid clonotypes above 0.001.

The germline gives CDR1 MNHNS, CDR2 SASEGT. The V gene lost 5 bases and the J gene lost 7 bases, with 14 bases spanning the gap. This CDR3 is built from 13 residues. TCR beta CDR3 sequences were amplified from RNA transcripts. TCR CDR3 regions were first amplified by RT-PCR with HTBI primers. MiXCR, run by TCRdb on the multiplex PCR reads, gives a single entry per CDR3 protein. The top ten clones hold 34% of a sample with under 350,000 distinct CDR3 sequences, approximately 14% of them seen once. This clonotype came up many times. Its antigen remains unidentified. Orbital computed tomography, thyroid ultrasound, serum thyroxine and TRAb, and clinical symptoms together informed the diagnoses.

The source material was blood. This sequence was found in a woman between 40 and 50 years old with Graves' ophthalmopathy. The chain recombines TRBV6-1 with TRBJ1-2; tentative D call: TRBD1 (5 bases). CDR3 region: CASSFEGSGGYTF. In DNA form, the CDR3 reads TGTGCCAGCAGTTTTGAGGGGTCGGGTGGCTACACCTTC.